This T cell receptor beta chain was recovered during a study of cytomegalovirus exposure and HLA in healthy donors. Study conclusions and caveats: Immune exposure information comprised only CMV serostatus.

V was clipped by 3 bases and J by 4 bases; unmatched bases: 2. Germline lookup yields CDR1 SQVTM and CDR2 ANQGSEA. The CDR3 runs 13 residues. This PCR relied on a set of 60 Vbeta primers and 13 Jbeta primers. Using immunoSEQ multiplex PCR, the repertoire was profiled, and TCRdb retains in-frame clones only, with some absent. The repertoire has approximately 140,000 clones, 80% of them found once; the top ten carry under 2.5%. About this clone itself: No antigen is known for it.

The TCR originated in a young man in good health and CMV-seronegative. Sequenced sample: PBMCs. This chain connects TRBV29-1 to TRBJ2-7; 11 positions agree with TRBD2. CDR3 sequence (DNA): TGCAGCGTTGAGACTAGCGGGGCATACGAGCAGTACTTC. Amino acids: CSVETSGAYEQYF.